The present T cell receptor (beta chain) was sequenced within a study of cytomegalovirus exposure and HLA in healthy donors. General observations from the study: In a later analysis, TCR beta V- and J-gene trimming was associated with a missense DCLRE1C variant. Investigators reported 150 to 200 TCR beta chains as tied to cytomegalovirus. Donors belonging to an Asian-associated ancestry cluster reportedly showed fewer N-insertions in productive TCRs than the roughly 670-donor mean, according to what a later analysis found.

The V gene's germline CDR1 is MRHNA and CDR2 SNTAGT. The J segment lost 9 bases and the V segment lost 6 bases, leaving 8 bases of the junction unmatched. This CDR3 region has 13 residues. The PCR made use of 60 Vbeta and 13 Jbeta primers. Some clones are missing from TCRdb's copy, which holds only in-frame ones; the method was immunoSEQ multiplex PCR. This table has around 100,000 clones, roughly 80% appearing once. Comments on this clone: Its specificity is unknown.

The rearrangement links TRBV6-4 to TRBJ2-1, with 7 bases identical to TRBD1. The TCR originated in a female donor in good health and CMV-seropositive. The sample consisted of PBMCs. The CDR3 bases are TGTGCCAGCAGCGAACAGGGGACGGGTGAGCAGTTCTTC. Amino acids: CASSEQGTGEQFF.